This T cell receptor beta chain was retrieved from a study of cytomegalovirus exposure and HLA in healthy donors. 60 Vbeta and 13 Jbeta primers were used in PCR. Using immunoSEQ multiplex PCR, the repertoire was profiled, and TCRdb retains in-frame clones only, with some absent. The repertoire has 110,000 to 150,000 clones, 70% to 80% of them found once; the top ten carry 2.4%. Sequencing input: PBMCs. The clonotype originates from a woman between 18 and 29 years old in good health and CMV-seropositive.

The CDR3, as DNA: TGTGCTTCCACCGGGAAGAACATTCAGTACTTC. Its translation is CASTGKNIQYF. The rearrangement links TRBV2 to TRBJ2-4; D is perhaps TRBD2 (5 bases). The CDR3 is made up of 11 amino acids. The germline gives CDR1 SNHLY, CDR2 FYNNEI.